This T cell receptor (beta chain) was retrieved from a study of T cell responses to AZD1222 COVID-19 vaccine. The study, taken as a whole, reports: Clonal diversity was possibly underestimated, and white British individuals and females predominated among donors.

Here immunoSEQ multiplex PCR was the method, and the copy in TCRdb shows in-frame clones only, minus some. Counted here are around 160,000 clones, under 95% occurring once; the ten biggest clones make up 1.3%. This CDR3 has 15 residues. Germline CDR1 reads MGHDK; CDR2 reads SYGVNS. Trimming took 3 bases from V and 3 from J, leaving 11 bases between them. A word on this clone: The antigen is unknown.

Samples with a second dose at about 4 or about 12 weeks were pooled together. This chain links TRBV25-1 with TRBJ1-4, with a tentative D call TRBD1 (6 bases). The TCR was taken from an adult who received the AZD1222 COVID-19 vaccine. Source: peripheral blood, taken 28 days after the second AZD1222 dose. The CDR3 coding sequence is TGTGCCAGCAGTGAGCGACAGGTCCCTAATGAAAAACTGTTTTTT. Residues: CASSERQVPNEKLFF.